These 22 T cell receptor beta chains share one sample of origin, sequenced in a study of Ad26.COV2.S vaccination and SARS-CoV-2 variants (dated by TCRdb to the early 2020s). The method was the immunoSEQ multiplex PCR assay. The table comes from immuneACCESS by way of TCRdb, which keeps in-frame sequences with V and J called. Part of the clones is missing from these tables; in studies checked, under half for an unresolved V gene and the rest for unknown reasons. The sample table shows some 330,000 clones, and 75% to 90% are seen once. The ten largest clones represent about 5.4% of the sample. The treatment or condition label, read with the paper, signifies: about 20 received Ad26.COV2.S at low or high dose, single or two shots; about 5 received placebo; per-sample allocation not given. For vaccine and placebo recipients, repertoires were sequenced using samples collected on day 63 after the first injection.

The sample here was peripheral blood, taken in a trial of Ad26.COV2.S vaccine versus placebo. The receptors shown here come from a person aged 18-65 years who received the Ad26.COV2.S COVID-19 vaccine or a placebo.

This clone appeared a single time. The genes are TRBV5-1 and TRBJ2-6, with 8 bases fitting TRBD1. J lost 3 bases, V lost 2 bases, and 7 bases had no gene match. The CDR3 is 17 amino acids. Germline CDR1 and CDR2: SGHRS and YFSETQ. CDR3 protein: CASSLGQGASGANVLTF. CDR3 sequence (DNA): TGCGCCAGCAGCTTAGGACAGGGTGCAAGTGGGGCCAACGTCCTGACTTTC.

Only a few counts were recorded for this clone. The chain joins TRBV7-9 to TRBJ2-1; no reliable D call. Per the germline V gene, CDR1 is SEHNR and CDR2 is FQNEAQ (reference sequence). V was trimmed by 5 bases and J by 3 bases, leaving 8 bases between them. The CDR3 consists of 13 residues. This chain's CDR3 is CASSPEGYNEQFF. The CDR3 DNA follows: TGTGCCAGCAGCCCCGAAGGCTACAATGAGCAGTTCTTC.

This clone showed up just once. V usage is TRBV6-2 or TRBV6-3 and J usage is TRBJ2-5; a weak D match, TRBD1 (6 bases). The CDR3 runs to 15 residues. Germline loops: CDR1 MNHEY, CDR2 SVGEGT. Trimming took off 5 bases at V and 2 bases at J, with 15 bases between the two ends. CDR3 nucleotide sequence: TGTGCCAGCAGTCGACCCGACAGGACGCAAGAGACCCAGTACTTC. Translation gives CASSRPDRTQETQYF.

V is TRBV6-5 and J is TRBJ2-5; TRBD1 aligns across 10 bases. The CDR3 covers 14 residues. V shed 5 bases and J 5 bases; nucleotides not matched to a gene: 5. Germline V CDR1 and CDR2: MNHEY, SVGAGI. CDR3 in amino acids: CASSPGQGTETQYF. DNA of the CDR3: TGTGCCAGCAGTCCGGGACAGGGGACGGAGACCCAGTACTTC.

This chain joins TRBV10-3 and TRBJ1-4, with unresolved D. The CDR3 extends over 15 amino acids. With 3 bases removed from V and 0 bases from J, the gap between germline ends came to 8 bases. From germline, CDR1 is ENHRY and CDR2 SYGVKD. In DNA, the CDR3 is TGTGCCATCAGTGACAGCTGGGCAACTAATGAAAAACTGTTTTTT. It codes for CAISDSWATNEKLFF.

This chain's CDR3 is CASSPTGPSNGYTF. DNA of the CDR3: TGTGCCAGCAGCCCGACAGGGCCATCGAATGGCTACACCTTC. The chain couples TRBV6-5 to TRBJ1-2; 7 nucleotides match TRBD1. The CDR3 extends over 14 amino acids. V lost 6 bases, J lost 6 bases, and 10 bases stayed unmatched. Germline V lookup: CDR1 MNHEY, CDR2 SVGAGI.

The chain employs TRBV19 and TRBJ2-3; D could derive from TRBD1 or TRBD2 (5 bases each). V was trimmed by 1 base and J by 2 bases, leaving 13 bases between them. The CDR3 extends over 16 amino acids. Germline CDR1 is LNHDA and CDR2 is SQIVND (reference sequence). This CDR3 reads CASSIARDGFTDTQYF. The CDR3 DNA reads as TGTGCCAGTAGTATAGCCCGGGACGGATTCACAGATACGCAGTATTTT.

The chain combines TRBV28 with TRBJ1-2; 8 nucleotides match TRBD1. Per germline, CDR1 MDHEN and CDR2 SYDVKM. This CDR3 is built from 17 residues. V was pared by 6 bases and J by 2 bases, with 14 bases of the junction left unmatched. CDR3 loop: CASRPRGRDRNNYGYTF. In nucleotides, the CDR3 is TGTGCCAGCAGACCCAGGGGAAGGGACAGGAACAACTATGGCTACACCTTC.

The chain carries TRBV6-5 and TRBJ2-7, with 9 bases matching TRBD1. Looked up from germline, CDR1 is MNHEY and CDR2 is SVGAGI. The CDR3 sequence is 15 residues long. With V trimmed by 0 bases and J by 3 bases, 3 bases remained unmatched. The CDR3 DNA sequence: TGTGCCAGCAGTTACTCGCACAGGGGGCACTACGAGCAGTACGTC. It translates to CASSYSHRGHYEQYV.

The chain has TRBV6-5 and TRBJ1-3; D perhaps matches TRBD1 (5 bases). Germline values: CDR1 MNHEY, CDR2 SVGAGI. The V and J ends lost 6 bases and 2 bases respectively, with 11 bases between them. There are 14 residues in the CDR3. CDR3 DNA sequence: TGTGCCAGCAGATCAGGGTTAGCTGGAAACACCATATATTTT. This encodes CASRSGLAGNTIYF.

The rearrangement uses TRBV6-5 and TRBJ1-1; D perhaps matches TRBD1 (6 bases). Germline assignment: CDR1 MNHEY and CDR2 SVGAGI. The CDR3 consists of 13 residues. The ends were cut back, 8 bases at V and 4 bases at J, with 14 bases in the middle. CDR3 in amino acids: CASVRGRGTEAFF. In DNA form, the CDR3 reads TGTGCCAGCGTAAGGGGGAGAGGCACTGAAGCTTTCTTT.

V and J are TRBV19 and TRBJ1-2, with D possibly being TRBD1 (6 bases). Germline lookup yields CDR1 LNHDA and CDR2 SQIVND (reference sequence). The CDR3 totals 14 residues. Trimming pared 6 bases from V and 6 bases from J, leaving 17 bases between. The CDR3 spells CASSPSDSVHGYTF. The CDR3 DNA reads TGTGCCAGTAGCCCATCGGACAGCGTACATGGCTACACCTTC.

This chain connects TRBV28 to TRBJ1-1; D is unclear. Trimming left V 8 bases short and J 2 bases short, with 12 bases between. The CDR3 runs 13 residues. Germline V gene lookup returns CDR1 MDHEN and CDR2 SYDVKM. The CDR3 here is CASRGPSNTEAFF. CDR3 sequence (DNA): TGTGCCAGCCGCGGACCATCTAACACTGAAGCTTTCTTT.

The chain has TRBV5-6 and TRBJ2-7; no reliable D call. Deletions cut 2 bases from V and 7 bases from J, with 16 bases between. CDR1 SGHDT and CDR2 YYEEEE come from the germline V gene. This CDR3 has 14 residues. CDR3 DNA sequence: TGTGCCAGCAGCTTCCCGGGCTGGTCGAAAGAGCAGTACTTC. It is translated as CASSFPGWSKEQYF.

V usage is TRBV28 and J usage is TRBJ2-4; D unresolved. The CDR3 is made up of 15 amino acids. The V gene lost 2 bases and the J gene lost 10 bases, with 18 bases spanning the gap. CDR1 and CDR2 (germline): MDHEN, SYDVKM. This chain's CDR3 is CASSLAPDPPIIQYF. The CDR3 region has the DNA TGTGCCAGCAGTTTAGCACCCGACCCCCCAATTATTCAGTACTTC.

The chain uses TRBV7-2 and TRBJ1-1; 7 bases align to TRBD1. This CDR3 comprises 16 residues. Germline CDR1 is SGHTA and CDR2 is FQGNSA. V trimming: 5 bases; J trimming: 1 base; junction bases outside the gene matches: 10. The CDR3 loop is CASSIGTAGRNTEAFF. The CDR3 DNA follows: TGTGCCAGCAGCATAGGGACAGCGGGAAGGAACACTGAAGCTTTCTTT.

This clone is a singleton in its sample. V usage is TRBV6-6 and J usage is TRBJ1-1; D ambiguous. V was trimmed by 2 bases and J by 7 bases, leaving 14 bases between them. CDR3 length: 14 residues. The germline gives CDR1 MNHNY, CDR2 SVGAGI (reference sequence). The CDR3 spells CASSYMGDKGEAFF. In DNA form, the CDR3 reads TGTGCCAGCAGTTACATGGGAGATAAAGGTGAAGCTTTCTTT.

This clone was seen only once. The chain joins TRBV6-5 to TRBJ1-2; no firm D call. The CDR3 has 13 residues. The germline V gene has CDR1 MNHEY and CDR2 SVGAGI. V lost 6 bases and J lost 4, with 12 bases in between. The CDR3 DNA reads as TGTGCCAGCAGATACGACCCTCTCTATGGCTACACCTTC. Its translation is CASRYDPLYGYTF.

The chain couples TRBV6-5 to TRBJ2-1; D gene uncertain. The germline V gene encodes CDR1 MNHEY and CDR2 SVGAGI. The V end lost 8 bases, the J end lost 1 base, and 9 bases lay between the germline ends. The CDR3 extends over 13 amino acids. The CDR3 loop is CASGISSYNEQFF. The CDR3 nucleotides are TGTGCCAGCGGCATCAGTTCCTACAATGAGCAGTTCTTC.

The genes are TRBV21-1 and TRBJ1-1; the table assigns TRBD1, which was not confirmed against the DNA. TRBV21-1 is recorded as a pseudogene. The CDR3 extends over 17 amino acids. The CDR3 loop reads CASSKRASRTGTTEAFF. The DNA for the CDR3 is TGTGCCAGCAGCAAAAGGGCGTCGAGGACAGGGACCACTGAAGCTTTCTTT.

The chain joins TRBV27 to TRBJ1-2, with D hard to call. The V gene's germline CDR1 is MNHEY and CDR2 SMNVEV (reference sequence). V gave up 5 bases and J gave up 3 bases, with 13 bases separating them. The CDR3 is made up of 14 amino acids. The CDR3 DNA reads as TGTGCCAGCAGTACGTCCTCTTTTGACTATGGCTACACCTTC. It yields the protein CASSTSSFDYGYTF.

The table lists this clone with a count of one. The chain links TRBV7-2 to TRBJ2-2, with 9 positions matching TRBD2. After removal of 1 base from V and 4 bases from J, the junction contained 7 bases not matched to a gene. The CDR3 runs to 17 residues. Germline assignment: CDR1 SGHTA and CDR2 FQGNSA. The CDR3 reads CASSLGALAGGTGELFF. The CDR3 nucleotides are TGTGCCAGCAGCTTAGGGGCACTAGCGGGCGGCACCGGGGAGCTGTTTTTT.